This TCR beta chain derives from a study of post-analysis software for immune sequencing data. Study details: Secondary progressive, relapsing-remitting and progressive-relapsing multiple sclerosis were among the included disease courses.

Unique molecular identifiers featured in each of the TCR beta cDNA libraries. The yield from approximately 1 to 10 million T cells was around 500,000 cDNA molecules in total. TCRdb reanalysed the PCR reads using MiXCR and keeps one entry per CDR3 protein. The sample lists hundreds of thousands of distinct CDR3 sequences; 25% to 30% were seen once. Study-level findings and limits: People with multiple sclerosis had a significantly lower normalized Chao1 diversity than controls did. Co-batched samples clustered tightly together by F measure. The five TRBV segments detected at higher frequency in patients than in controls included TRBV5-6, TRBV5-1 and TRBV20-1.

Concerning this clonotype itself: Its antigen is not identified.

Between the trimmed V and J ends, which lost 8 bases and 7 bases, there was a span of 14 bases. This CDR3 has 13 residues. In germline, CDR1 is MDHEN, CDR2 SYDVKM. The clonotype comes from a girl aged 10 to 17 with multiple sclerosis. The source material was blood. The genes are TRBV28 and TRBJ2-2; weak D call: TRBD1 (7 bases). The CDR3 reads CASRDSGGGELFF. Here the CDR3 DNA reads TGTGCCAGCCGGGACTCAGGGGGCGGGGAGCTGTTTTTT.